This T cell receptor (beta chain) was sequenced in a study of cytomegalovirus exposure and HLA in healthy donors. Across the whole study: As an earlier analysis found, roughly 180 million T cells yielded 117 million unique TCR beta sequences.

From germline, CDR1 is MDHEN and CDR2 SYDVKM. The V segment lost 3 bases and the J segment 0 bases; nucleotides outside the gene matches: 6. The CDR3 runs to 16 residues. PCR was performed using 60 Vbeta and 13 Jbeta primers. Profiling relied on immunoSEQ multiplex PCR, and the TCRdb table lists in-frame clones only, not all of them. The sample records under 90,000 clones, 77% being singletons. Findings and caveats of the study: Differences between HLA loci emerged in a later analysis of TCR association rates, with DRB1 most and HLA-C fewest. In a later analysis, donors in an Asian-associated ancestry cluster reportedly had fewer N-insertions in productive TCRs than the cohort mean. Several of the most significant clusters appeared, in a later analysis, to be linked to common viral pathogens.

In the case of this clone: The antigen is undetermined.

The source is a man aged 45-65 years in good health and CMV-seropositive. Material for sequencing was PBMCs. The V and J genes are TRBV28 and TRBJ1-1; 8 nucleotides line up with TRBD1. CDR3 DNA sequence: TGTGCCAGCAGTTTTAGGACAGGGACGATGAACACTGAAGCTTTCTTT. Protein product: CASSFRTGTMNTEAFF.